These 27 T cell receptor beta chains came from one sample sequenced in a study of CD8+ T cells in alopecia areata. Following extraction, RNA underwent reverse transcription to cDNA, which served as the sequencing template. Assay used: immunoSEQ multiplex PCR; TCRdb lists only in-frame clones, some missing. This sample has 100,000 to 140,000 clones, with around 84% found just once. Regarding treatment: oral pan-JAK inhibitor, 5-10 mg twice daily. The sequences come from CD8+ T cells sorted from blood, collected at week 24, from a patient treated with tofacitinib. These receptors were obtained from a human donor with alopecia areata.

CDR3 DNA sequence: TGCGCCAGCAGCCAAGAGATGGCGGGGGCTGGGGAGACCCAGTACTTC. Protein sequence: CASSQEMAGAGETQYF. The gene calls are TRBV4-1 and TRBJ2-5, with D perhaps matching TRBD2 (7 bases). This CDR3 has 16 residues. Looked up from germline, CDR1 is MGHRA and CDR2 is YSYEKL. The V and J ends lost 0 bases and 5 bases respectively, with 16 bases between them.

The chain employs TRBV7-8 and TRBJ2-7; D possibly corresponds to TRBD1 (5 bases). Trimming stripped 1 base from V and 0 bases from J, with 7 bases between. This CDR3 has 14 residues. Per germline, CDR1 SGHVS and CDR2 FQNEAQ. The CDR3 nucleotides read TGTGCCAGCAGCTTAGGGACACGCTCCTACGAGCAGTACTTC. Amino acid sequence: CASSLGTRSYEQYF.

The rearrangement joins TRBV6-4 to TRBJ2-3; tentatively, D is TRBD1 (5 bases). Trimming cost V 8 bases and J 2 bases, with 11 bases left between them. Per germline, CDR1 MRHNA and CDR2 SNTAGT. The CDR3 sequence is 13 residues long. The CDR3 loop reads CASSIGDTDTQYF. CDR3 sequence (DNA): TGTGCCAGCTCAATAGGGGACACAGATACGCAGTATTTT.

In DNA, the CDR3 is TGCGCCAGCAGCCAAGAACTACGAGACACAGATACGCAGTATTTT. Translation gives CASSQELRDTDTQYF. The V gene is TRBV4-1, the J gene TRBJ2-3; D is ambiguous. V lost 0 bases to trimming and J lost 2 bases, with 9 bases between them. CDR1 and CDR2 from the germline V gene are MGHRA and YSYEKL. The CDR3 contains 15 residues.

This chain uses TRBV27 with TRBJ2-5, with 7 bases aligning to TRBD1. J lost 2 bases, V lost 6 bases, and 3 bases had no gene match. The germline V gene encodes CDR1 MNHEY and CDR2 SMNVEV (reference sequence). The CDR3 length is 13 residues. Written as DNA, the CDR3 is TGTGCCAGCAGAGACAGGGAGCAAGAGACCCAGTACTTC. Protein: CASRDREQETQYF.

This chain joins TRBV11-2 and TRBJ2-1; 7 bases map to TRBD2. Germline V lookup: CDR1 SGHAT, CDR2 FQNNGV. The CDR3 runs to 14 residues. After removal of 3 bases from V and 8 bases from J, the junction contained 7 bases not matched to a gene. As DNA, the CDR3 is TGTGCCAGCAGCTTTAGCGGTGGGGGGGATGAGCAGTTCTTC. Its protein is CASSFSGGGDEQFF. The variable domain in full, with the rest retrieved from reference TRBV11-2 and TRBJ2-1, is EAGVAQSPRYKIIEKRQSVAFWCNPISGHATLYWYQQILGQGPKLLIQFQNNGVVDDSQLPKDRFSAERLKGVDSTLKIQPAKLEDSAVYLCASSFSGGGDEQFFGPGTRLTVL.

This chain links TRBV6-5 with TRBJ1-5; TRBD1 agrees at 7 bases. The CDR3 loop spans 14 amino acids. Germline lookup yields CDR1 MNHEY and CDR2 SVGAGI. V lost 2 bases and J lost 4; bases outside the gene matches: 2. The CDR3 nucleotides are TGTGCCAGCAGTTACAAGGGACAGAATCAGCCCCAGCATTTT. This sequence encodes CASSYKGQNQPQHF.

The V gene is TRBV29-1, the J gene TRBJ2-7; 9 bases align to TRBD1. This CDR3 is built from 12 residues. The V gene's germline CDR1 is SQVTM and CDR2 ANQGSEA. V lost 7 bases, J lost 5 bases, and 6 bases stayed unmatched. Here the CDR3 reads CSGTGVGHEQYF. Here the CDR3 DNA reads TGCAGCGGGACAGGGGTCGGCCACGAGCAGTACTTC.

CDR3 DNA sequence: TGTGCCAGCAGCTTAGCCAGCTTTGAGCAGTTCTTC. It translates to CASSLASFEQFF. The J gene is TRBJ2-1, the V gene TRBV7-9; D gene unclear. Germline V gives CDR1 SEHNR, CDR2 FQNEAQ (reference sequence). V was pared by 0 bases and J by 9 bases, with 6 bases between. CDR3 length: 12 residues.

This clone has just a few counts. The rearrangement joins TRBV15 to TRBJ2-3; D perhaps matches TRBD2 (7 bases). V lost 1 base and J 0 bases, leaving 14 bases between the germline ends. This CDR3 is 17 amino acids long. CDR1 and CDR2 (germline): LNHNV, YYDKDF (reference sequence). The CDR3 protein is CATSRVWGGPSTDTQYF. CDR3 nucleotide sequence: TGTGCCACCAGCAGAGTCTGGGGGGGCCCCAGCACAGATACGCAGTATTTT. The variable domain in full, completed from reference TRBV15 and TRBJ2-3, reads DAMVIQNPRYQVTQFGKPVTLSCSQTLNHNVMYWYQQKSSQAPKLLFHYYDKDFNNEADTPDNFQSRRPNTSFCFLDIRSPGLGDTAMYLCATSRVWGGPSTDTQYFGPGTRLTVL.

The genes are TRBV29-1 and TRBJ2-7; TRBD1 agrees at 9 bases. Germline lookup yields CDR1 SQVTM and CDR2 ANQGSEA. This CDR3 has 14 residues. The trim removed 3 bases at V and 3 bases at J, leaving 6 bases unmatched. CDR3 protein: CSVDFPTGGYEQYF. The CDR3 coding sequence is TGCAGCGTTGATTTCCCGACAGGGGGCTACGAGCAGTACTTC.

The genes are TRBV2 and TRBJ2-7, with D perhaps matching TRBD2 (7 bases). Trimming took 3 bases from V and 3 from J, leaving 27 bases between them. Germline V gene sequence: CDR1 SNHLY, CDR2 FYNNEI. The CDR3 spans 19 residues. CDR3 amino acids: CASSDAKQPRGGGNYEQYF. CDR3 nucleotides: TGTGCCAGCAGTGATGCCAAGCAACCCCGAGGGGGGGGCAACTACGAGCAGTACTTC.

The CDR3 nucleotides are TGTGCCAGCAGTTACAGTCTCCAGGGGGCGTGGACTGAAGCTTTCTTT. It encodes CASSYSLQGAWTEAFF. This chain links TRBV6-7 with TRBJ1-1, with 8 bases fitting TRBD1. TRBV6-7 is sorted into the ORF group, with uncertain function. J was trimmed by 5 bases and V by 2 bases; bases with no gene match: 10. CDR3 length: 16 amino acids.

In its sample, this clone was seen once. The genes are TRBV7-8 and TRBJ1-5, with 8 bases that match TRBD1. The CDR3 is 16 residues long. Per the germline V gene, CDR1 is SGHVS and CDR2 is FQNEAQ. J lost 0 bases, V lost 2 bases, and 3 bases had no gene match. CDR3 coding DNA: TGTGCCAGCAGCTTAATCGGGACAGGTAGCAATCAGCCCCAGCATTTT. Translation gives CASSLIGTGSNQPQHF.

CDR3 sequence (DNA): TGTGCCAGCAGCATCGGGACAGGGTTTAACTATGGCTACACCTTC. Its translation is CASSIGTGFNYGYTF. V usage is TRBV5-6 and J usage is TRBJ1-2, with TRBD1 matching over 9 bases. V lost 4 bases, J lost 1 base, and 5 bases stayed unmatched. The germline gives CDR1 SGHDT, CDR2 YYEEEE. The CDR3 extends over 15 amino acids.

The J gene is TRBJ2-5, the V gene TRBV9; D may be TRBD2 (7 bases). Germline V lookup: CDR1 SGDLS, CDR2 YYNGEE. The CDR3 loop spans 15 amino acids. V lost 0 bases and J 1 base, leaving 10 bases between the germline ends. The CDR3 DNA follows: TGTGCCAGCAGCGTAGAGGGGGGGATCCAAGAGACCCAGTACTTC. Residues: CASSVEGGIQETQYF.

This chain links TRBV4-2 with TRBJ1-2, with 7 positions matching TRBD1. This CDR3 contains 16 residues. V was clipped by 0 bases and J by 4 bases; unmatched bases: 8. Germline CDR1 is LGHNA and CDR2 is YNFKEQ. The CDR3, as DNA: TGTGCCAGCAGCCAAGAAACGACAGGGTATGCCTATGGCTACACCTTC. Its translation is CASSQETTGYAYGYTF.

V usage is TRBV5-6 and J usage is TRBJ2-7; D is uncertain. The CDR3 sequence is 12 residues long. Germline V gives CDR1 SGHDT, CDR2 YYEEEE. V dropped 0 bases and J dropped 5 bases, with 6 bases sitting between them. For the CDR3, the DNA is TGTGCCAGCAGCTTGGGCCGGAACGAGCAGTACTTC. Its translation is CASSLGRNEQYF.

This chain joins TRBV7-9 and TRBJ2-5, with D perhaps given as TRBD1 or TRBD2 (6 bases each). Trimming left V 8 bases short and J 4 bases short, with 20 bases between. Germline CDR1 SEHNR, CDR2 FQNEAQ (reference sequence). CDR3 length equals 15 residues. Here the CDR3 reads CASHARGQGLETQYF. The CDR3 DNA reads TGTGCCAGCCACGCTCGGGGGCAGGGGTTAGAGACCCAGTACTTC.

CDR3 sequence: CASSLQVSYEQYF. Written as DNA, the CDR3 is TGTGCCAGCAGTTTACAGGTCTCCTACGAGCAGTACTTC. The chain is built from TRBV27 and TRBJ2-7, with D unresolved. Trimming took off 2 bases at V and 0 bases at J, with 5 bases between the two ends. The germline gives CDR1 MNHEY, CDR2 SMNVEV (reference sequence). The CDR3 loop spans 13 amino acids.

This chain joins TRBV27 and TRBJ1-1; 9 nucleotides agree with TRBD1. There are 15 residues in the CDR3. V was pared by 6 bases and J by 11 bases, with 16 bases of the junction left unmatched. Germline CDR1 is MNHEY and CDR2 is SMNVEV (reference sequence). CDR3 sequence (DNA): TGTGCCAGCAGCCAAAGCTCACAGGGGGCCCTGGAGGCTTTCTTT. This translates into CASSQSSQGALEAFF.

This chain connects TRBV11-3 to TRBJ2-2; D possibly uses TRBD1 or TRBD2 (5 bases each). The germline V gene has CDR1 SGHNT and CDR2 YENEEA. The CDR3 runs 15 residues. The germline V and J ends were trimmed by 0 bases and 6 bases, with 11 bases remaining between them. CDR3 region: CASSLDLGDPGELFF. The CDR3 DNA reads as TGTGCCAGCAGCTTAGACTTGGGGGACCCCGGGGAGCTGTTTTTT.

The chain employs TRBV30 and TRBJ1-1, with no clear D. Per germline, CDR1 GTSNPN and CDR2 SVGIG (reference sequence). V dropped 2 bases and J dropped 2 bases, with 3 bases sitting between them. The CDR3 sequence is 11 residues long. The CDR3 coding sequence is TGTGCCTGGAGTTTTAACACTGAAGCTTTCTTT. Protein product: CAWSFNTEAFF.

The V gene is TRBV10-3, the J gene TRBJ2-7; the D gene is possibly TRBD2 (6 bases). The CDR3 sequence is 14 residues long. Trimming took 6 bases from V and 5 from J, leaving 17 bases between them. Germline CDR1 is ENHRY and CDR2 is SYGVKD. This chain's CDR3 is CAISDRLLADEQYF. CDR3 DNA: TGTGCCATCAGCGACCGCCTACTAGCCGACGAGCAGTACTTC.

A few counts support this clone. This chain uses TRBV7-9 with TRBJ2-7; TRBD1 aligns across 9 bases. V dropped 4 bases and J dropped 6; count of bases not matched to a gene: 4. Per the germline V gene, CDR1 is SEHNR and CDR2 is FQNEAQ (reference sequence). The CDR3 contains 13 residues. CDR3: CASSSQGAGEQYF. Written as DNA, the CDR3 is TGTGCCAGCAGCTCACAGGGGGCGGGCGAGCAGTACTTC.

The V gene is TRBV30, the J gene TRBJ2-1; 11 bases fit TRBD2. Germline loops: CDR1 GTSNPN, CDR2 SVGIG (reference sequence). Germline trimming cut 5 bases from V and 3 bases from J; bases unmatched to any gene: 6. The CDR3 extends over 15 amino acids. Written as DNA, the CDR3 is TGTGCCTGGGTATCGGGACTAGCGGTCTACAATGAGCAGTTCTTC. This sequence encodes CAWVSGLAVYNEQFF. Looking up the rest from reference TRBV30 and TRBJ2-1 gives the full variable domain: SQTIHQWPATLVQPVGSPLSLECTVEGTSNPNLYWYRQAAGRGLQLLFYSVGIGQISSEVPQNLSASRPQDRQFILSSKKLLLSDSGFYLCAWVSGLAVYNEQFFGPGTRLTVL.

This chain links TRBV5-1 with TRBJ2-7; 9 bases fit TRBD1. After removal of 4 bases from V and 3 bases from J, the junction contained 8 bases not matched to a gene. There are 15 residues in the CDR3. CDR1 is SGHRS, CDR2 YFSETQ, per germline. The CDR3, as DNA: TGCGCCAGCAGCGAAATACCGGGACAGGGCTACGAGCAGTACTTC. The encoded protein is CASSEIPGQGYEQYF.